This T cell receptor beta chain comes out of a study of shared clonotypes between healthy human individuals. General study results and limits: The low donor count limited represented genetic and exposure-history diversity. Sampling involved blood alone; tissue repertoires likely differ.

This clone was counted a few times. Its specificity is not known. Repertoires were generated with immunoSEQ multiplex PCR, while TCRdb's copy carries only in-frame clones and drops some. The sample consists of some 480,000 clones, 79% of them appearing once. The sample consisted of PBMCs. This TCR came from a woman between 35 and 50 years old in good health. Some clones in this sample may be carry-over from other donors' samples.

The CDR3 here is CASSPYSGRTYEQYF. CDR3 coding DNA: TGTGCCAGCTCACCATATAGCGGGAGAACCTACGAGCAGTACTTC. The chain employs TRBV18 and TRBJ2-7; 9 positions match TRBD2. Germline V lookup: CDR1 KGHSH, CDR2 LQKENI. V shed 2 bases and J 2 bases; nucleotides not matched to a gene: 4. The CDR3 is 15 amino acids.